One T cell receptor (beta chain) is described in this entry. The antigen remains undetermined. This sample was taken from a study of chemoradiotherapy in HPV16-positive cancers. About the study: Candidate HPV-specific T-cell clones and common TCR motifs came from functional assays in a couple of HPV16-positive patients. Study-wide points: Functional assays defining HPV-specific T cells used only two HPV16-positive patients. Candidate HPV-specific clones and E7-related TCR motifs grew in tumor during treatment.

The repertoire was sequenced with immunoSEQ multiplex PCR; TCRdb's copy has only in-frame clones and lacks some. Among tens of thousands of clones, just under 75% were seen once, and the ten largest hold 2.6%. Repertoires were sampled repeatedly during chemoradiotherapy. V lost 5 bases and J 7 bases, leaving 14 bases between the germline ends. Germline lookup yields CDR1 MNHEY and CDR2 SVGAGI. The CDR3 is 13 residues long. The material was obtained from a patient who underwent chemoradiotherapy. The sequence was collected from a human donor with HPV-associated anogenital cancer. The chain has TRBV6-5 and TRBJ1-1, with TRBD1 as a possible D gene (5 bases). The CDR3 reads CASSDGTGGEAFF. Written as DNA, the CDR3 is TGTGCCAGCAGTGACGGGACGGGCGGTGAAGCTTTCTTT.